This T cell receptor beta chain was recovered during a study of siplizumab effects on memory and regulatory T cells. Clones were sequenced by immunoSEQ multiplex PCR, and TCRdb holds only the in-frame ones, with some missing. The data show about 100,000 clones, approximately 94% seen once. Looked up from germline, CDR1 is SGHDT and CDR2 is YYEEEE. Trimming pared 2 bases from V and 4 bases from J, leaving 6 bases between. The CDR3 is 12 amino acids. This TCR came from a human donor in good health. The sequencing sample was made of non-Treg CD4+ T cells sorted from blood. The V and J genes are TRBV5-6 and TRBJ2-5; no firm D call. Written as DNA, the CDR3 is TGTGCCAGCAGCTTCTATTCAGAGACCCAGTACTTC. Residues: CASSFYSETQYF.